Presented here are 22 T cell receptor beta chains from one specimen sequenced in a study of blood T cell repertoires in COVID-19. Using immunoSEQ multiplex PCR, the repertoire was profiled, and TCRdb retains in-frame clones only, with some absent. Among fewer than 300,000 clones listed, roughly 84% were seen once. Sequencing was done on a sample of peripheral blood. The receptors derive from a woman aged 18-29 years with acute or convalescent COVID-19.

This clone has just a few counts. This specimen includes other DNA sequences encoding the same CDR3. In DNA form, the CDR3 reads TGTGCCAGCAGCTTAGGACAGTTATACGAGCAGTACTTC. Its protein is CASSLGQLYEQYF. The rearrangement joins TRBV7-2 to TRBJ2-7, with D perhaps matching TRBD1 (5 bases). V shed 1 base and J shed 4 bases, with 8 bases lying between them. This CDR3 has 13 residues. Germline V gene data show CDR1 as SGHTA and CDR2 as FQGNSA. The full variable domain, in which reference TRBV7-2 and TRBJ2-7 provide the parts outside the CDR3, is GAGVSQSPSNKVTEKGKDVELRCDPISGHTALYWYRQSLGQGLEFLIYFQGNSAPDKSGLPSDRFSAERTGGSVSTLTIQRTQQEDSAVYLCASSLGQLYEQYFGPGTRLTVT.

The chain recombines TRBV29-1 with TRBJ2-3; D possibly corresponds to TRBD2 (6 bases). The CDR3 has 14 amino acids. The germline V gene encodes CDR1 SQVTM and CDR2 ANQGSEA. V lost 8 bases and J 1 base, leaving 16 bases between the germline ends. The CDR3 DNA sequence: TGCAGCATATGGGGCGCTAGCGGCACAGATACGCAGTATTTT. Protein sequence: CSIWGASGTDTQYF.

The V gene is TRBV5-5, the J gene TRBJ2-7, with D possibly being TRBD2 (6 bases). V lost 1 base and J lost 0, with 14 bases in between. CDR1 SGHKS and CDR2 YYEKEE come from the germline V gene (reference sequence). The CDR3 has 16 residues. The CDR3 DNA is TGTGCCAGCAGCTTGTCACCAACCGGGAGCTCCTACGAGCAGTACTTC. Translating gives CASSLSPTGSSYEQYF. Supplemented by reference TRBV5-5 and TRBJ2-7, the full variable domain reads DAGVTQSPTHLIKTRGQQVTLRCSPISGHKSVSWYQQVLGQGPQFIFQYYEKEERGRGNFPDRFSARQFPNYSSELNVNALLLGDSALYLCASSLSPTGSSYEQYFGPGTRLTVT.

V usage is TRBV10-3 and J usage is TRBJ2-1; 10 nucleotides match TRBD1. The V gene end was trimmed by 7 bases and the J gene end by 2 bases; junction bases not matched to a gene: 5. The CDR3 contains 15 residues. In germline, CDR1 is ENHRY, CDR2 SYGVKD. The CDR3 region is CAINSGTGAYNEQFF. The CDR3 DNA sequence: TGTGCCATCAATTCCGGGACAGGGGCCTACAATGAGCAGTTCTTC.

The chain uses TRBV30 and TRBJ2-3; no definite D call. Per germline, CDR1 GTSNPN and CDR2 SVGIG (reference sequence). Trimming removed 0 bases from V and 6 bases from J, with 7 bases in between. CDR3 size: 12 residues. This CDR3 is CAWSVAADTQYF. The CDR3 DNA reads TGTGCCTGGAGTGTGGCAGCGGATACGCAGTATTTT.

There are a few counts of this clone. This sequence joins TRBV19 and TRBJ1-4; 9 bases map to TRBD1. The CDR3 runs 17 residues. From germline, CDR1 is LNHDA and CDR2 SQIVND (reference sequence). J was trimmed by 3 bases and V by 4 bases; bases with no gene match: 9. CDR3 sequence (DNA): TGTGCCAGTAGTACGAGGACAGGGGAGGGTCCTAATGAAAAACTGTTTTTT. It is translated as CASSTRTGEGPNEKLFF.

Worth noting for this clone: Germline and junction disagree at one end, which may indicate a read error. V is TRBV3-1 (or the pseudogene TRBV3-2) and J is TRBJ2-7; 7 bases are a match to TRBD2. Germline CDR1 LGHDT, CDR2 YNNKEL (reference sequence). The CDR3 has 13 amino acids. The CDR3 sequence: CASSQESGVWLVF. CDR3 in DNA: TGTGCCAGCAGCCAAGAAAGCGGGGTCTGGTTAGTATTC.

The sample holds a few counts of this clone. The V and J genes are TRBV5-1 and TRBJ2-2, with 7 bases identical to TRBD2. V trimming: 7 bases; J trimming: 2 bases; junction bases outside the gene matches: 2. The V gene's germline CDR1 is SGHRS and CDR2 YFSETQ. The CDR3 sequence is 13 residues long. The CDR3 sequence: CASRGDNTGELFF. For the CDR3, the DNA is TGCGCCAGCCGGGGGGATAACACCGGGGAGCTGTTTTTT.

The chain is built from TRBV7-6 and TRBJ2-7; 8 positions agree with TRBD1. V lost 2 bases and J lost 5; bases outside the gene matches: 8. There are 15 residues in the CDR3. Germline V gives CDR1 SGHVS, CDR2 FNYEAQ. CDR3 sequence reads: CASSLQTGVFHEQYF. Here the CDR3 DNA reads TGTGCCAGCAGCTTACAGACAGGGGTTTTCCACGAGCAGTACTTC.

CDR3 sequence: CAWSPDSGSNQPQHF. The DNA of the CDR3 is TGTGCCTGGAGTCCGGACTCGGGGAGCAATCAGCCCCAGCATTTT. The chain is built from TRBV30 and TRBJ1-5, with no clear D. This CDR3 spans 15 amino acids. Trimming removed 2 bases from V and 1 base from J, with 12 bases in between. CDR1 GTSNPN and CDR2 SVGIG come from the germline V gene (reference sequence).

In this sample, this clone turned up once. The CDR3 region has the DNA TGTGCCAGCAGTTTTACGGGACAGCGATATGGCTACACCTTC. Translating gives CASSFTGQRYGYTF. The gene calls are TRBV6-2 or TRBV6-3 and TRBJ1-2, with 7 nucleotides matching TRBD1. Germline V CDR1 and CDR2: MNHEY, SVGEGT. V dropped 4 bases and J dropped 5; count of bases not matched to a gene: 7. There are 14 residues in the CDR3.

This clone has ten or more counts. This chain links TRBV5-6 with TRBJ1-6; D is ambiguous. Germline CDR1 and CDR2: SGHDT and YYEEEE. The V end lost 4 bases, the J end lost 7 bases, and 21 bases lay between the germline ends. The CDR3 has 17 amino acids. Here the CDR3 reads CASSRDSTPGMNSPLHF. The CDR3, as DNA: TGTGCCAGCAGCAGAGATTCGACCCCGGGAATGAATTCACCCCTCCACTTT.

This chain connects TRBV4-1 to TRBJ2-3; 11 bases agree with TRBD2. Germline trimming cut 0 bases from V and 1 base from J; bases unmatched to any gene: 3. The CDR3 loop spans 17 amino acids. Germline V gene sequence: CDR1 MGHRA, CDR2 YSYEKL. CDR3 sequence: CASSQDLTSGGTDTQYF. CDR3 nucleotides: TGCGCCAGCAGCCAAGATTTGACTAGCGGGGGCACAGATACGCAGTATTTT.

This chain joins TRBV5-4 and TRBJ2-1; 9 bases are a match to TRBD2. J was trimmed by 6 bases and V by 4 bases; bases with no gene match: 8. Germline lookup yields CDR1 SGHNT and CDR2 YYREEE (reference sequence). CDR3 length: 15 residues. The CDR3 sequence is CASSQSGRLGNEQFF. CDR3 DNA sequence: TGTGCCAGCAGCCAGAGCGGGAGGTTGGGCAATGAGCAGTTCTTC.

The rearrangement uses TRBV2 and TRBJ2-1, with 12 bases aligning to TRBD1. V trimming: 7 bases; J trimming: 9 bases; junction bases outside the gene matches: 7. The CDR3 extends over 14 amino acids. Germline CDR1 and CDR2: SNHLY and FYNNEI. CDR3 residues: CASTRDRGPTEQFF. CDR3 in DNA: TGTGCCAGCACCCGGGACAGGGGGCCCACTGAGCAGTTCTTC.

The CDR3 nucleotides read TGTGCCAGCAGCCCCCTGACTAGCCCGCGAGCAGAGCAGTACTTC. Translated, it gives CASSPLTSPRAEQYF. This rearrangement joins TRBV3-1 (or the pseudogene TRBV3-2) to TRBJ2-7, with 7 bases that match TRBD2. The CDR3 sequence is 15 residues long. CDR1 is LGHDT, CDR2 YNNKEL, per germline (reference sequence). The trim removed 4 bases at V and 7 bases at J, leaving 13 bases unmatched.

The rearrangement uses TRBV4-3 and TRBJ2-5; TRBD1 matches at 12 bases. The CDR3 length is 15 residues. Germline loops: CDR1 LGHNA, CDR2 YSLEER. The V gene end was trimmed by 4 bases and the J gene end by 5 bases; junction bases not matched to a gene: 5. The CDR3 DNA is TGCGCCAGCAGCCCCGGGACAGGGGGCTTGGAGACCCAGTACTTC. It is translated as CASSPGTGGLETQYF.

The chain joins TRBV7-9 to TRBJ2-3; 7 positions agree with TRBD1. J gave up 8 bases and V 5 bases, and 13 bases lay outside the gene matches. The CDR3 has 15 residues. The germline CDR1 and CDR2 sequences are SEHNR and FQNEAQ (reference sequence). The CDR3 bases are TGTGCCAGCAGCAAATCGGGACAGTGGGGACCTACGCAGTATTTT. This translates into CASSKSGQWGPTQYF. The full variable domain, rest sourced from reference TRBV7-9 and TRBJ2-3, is DTGVSQNPRHKITKRGQNVTFRCDPISEHNRLYWYRQTLGQGPEFLTYFQNEAQLEKSRLLSDRFSAERPKGSFSTLEIQRTEQGDSAMYLCASSKSGQWGPTQYFGPGTRLTVL.

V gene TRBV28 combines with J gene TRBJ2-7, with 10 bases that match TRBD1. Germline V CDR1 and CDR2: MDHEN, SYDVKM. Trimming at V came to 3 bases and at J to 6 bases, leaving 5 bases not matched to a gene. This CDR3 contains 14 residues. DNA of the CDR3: TGTGCCAGCAGTTTTGGAGGACAGGGGGGCGAGCAGTACTTC. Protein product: CASSFGGQGGEQYF.

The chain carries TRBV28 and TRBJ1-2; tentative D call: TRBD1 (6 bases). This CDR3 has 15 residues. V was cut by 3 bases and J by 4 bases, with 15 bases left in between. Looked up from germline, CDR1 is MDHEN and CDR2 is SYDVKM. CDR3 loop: CASSFSRTALYGYTF. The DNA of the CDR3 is TGTGCCAGCAGTTTCTCAAGGACAGCACTCTATGGCTACACCTTC.

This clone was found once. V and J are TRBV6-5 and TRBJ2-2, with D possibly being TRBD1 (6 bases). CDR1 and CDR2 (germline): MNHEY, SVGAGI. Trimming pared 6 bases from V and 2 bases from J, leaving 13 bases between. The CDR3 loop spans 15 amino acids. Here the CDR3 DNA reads TGTGCCAGCAGACGTGGACAGATTAACACCGGGGAGCTGTTTTTT. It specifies CASRRGQINTGELFF.

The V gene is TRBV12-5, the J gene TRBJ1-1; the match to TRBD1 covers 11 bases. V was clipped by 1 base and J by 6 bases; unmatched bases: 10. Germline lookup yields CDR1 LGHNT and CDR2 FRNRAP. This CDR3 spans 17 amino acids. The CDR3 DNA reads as TGTGCTAGTGGTTTGGAGTGGGACAGGGGGACAATGGCTGAAGCTTTCTTT. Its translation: CASGLEWDRGTMAEAFF.